Following are 24 T cell receptor beta chains from one sample sequenced in a study of blood T cell repertoires in COVID-19. Assay: immunoSEQ multiplex PCR; the TCRdb copy retains only in-frame clones and omits some. In the table there are 130,000 to 150,000 clones, roughly 88% of which are singletons. The specimen sequenced was peripheral blood. The receptors come from a man in his 70s with acute or convalescent COVID-19.

This chain uses TRBV19 with TRBJ1-5, with unresolved D. CDR3 length: 12 residues. Trimming cost V 1 base and J 9 bases, with 7 bases left between them. Germline V gene data show CDR1 as LNHDA and CDR2 as SQIVND (reference sequence). CDR3 nucleotide sequence: TGTGCCAGTAGTATAGGAGGCCGGCCCCAGCATTTT. Its translation: CASSIGGRPQHF.

The table lists this clone with a few counts. The V call is TRBV28, the J call TRBJ2-2; maybe TRBD2 (5 bases). The CDR3 length is 14 residues. V was cut by 6 bases and J by 4 bases, with 12 bases left in between. The germline V gene encodes CDR1 MDHEN and CDR2 SYDVKM. The CDR3 region has the DNA TGTGCCAGCAGCCCACACGGGGTCACCGGGGAGCTGTTTTTT. Translating gives CASSPHGVTGELFF.

The V gene is TRBV3-1 (or the pseudogene TRBV3-2), the J gene TRBJ1-2, with D unresolved. The V gene's germline CDR1 is LGHDT and CDR2 YNNKEL (reference sequence). The CDR3 runs 15 residues. V was trimmed by 4 bases and J by 9 bases, leaving 21 bases between them. CDR3 sequence: CASSRETIGSMSYTF. The CDR3 DNA reads TGTGCCAGCAGCCGAGAAACCATCGGGTCTATGAGCTACACCTTC.

The gene calls are TRBV28 and TRBJ1-5, with unresolved D. Germline V gives CDR1 MDHEN, CDR2 SYDVKM. The V end lost 2 bases, the J end lost 0 bases, and 5 bases lay between the germline ends. The length of the CDR3 is 14 residues. The CDR3 sequence is CASSLGSSNQPQHF. CDR3 coding DNA: TGTGCCAGCAGTTTAGGCAGTAGCAATCAGCCCCAGCATTTT.

The V call is TRBV5-1, the J call TRBJ2-5; a weak D match, TRBD2 (5 bases). V dropped 5 bases and J dropped 1 base, with 15 bases sitting between them. This CDR3 contains 15 residues. Per germline, CDR1 SGHRS and CDR2 YFSETQ. The CDR3: CASSFNIAFQETQYF. CDR3 coding DNA: TGCGCCAGCAGTTTTAATATAGCGTTCCAAGAGACCCAGTACTTC.

The J gene is TRBJ2-4, the V gene TRBV5-4; 7 bases line up with TRBD1. This CDR3 spans 15 amino acids. Germline V gene lookup returns CDR1 SGHNT and CDR2 YYREEE (reference sequence). The trim removed 2 bases at V and 2 bases at J, leaving 4 bases unmatched. The CDR3 nucleotides are TGTGCCAGCAGCTTCGCAGGGGGAACCAAAAACATTCAGTACTTC. It encodes CASSFAGGTKNIQYF.

This rearrangement joins TRBV6-5 to TRBJ2-3; 7 positions match TRBD1. Germline CDR1 reads MNHEY; CDR2 reads SVGAGI. J gave up 2 bases and V 0 bases, and 5 bases lay outside the gene matches. The CDR3 extends over 16 amino acids. As DNA, the CDR3 is TGTGCCAGCAGTTACTCGAGAGACAGGGTCACAGATACGCAGTATTTT. It specifies CASSYSRDRVTDTQYF.

The chain recombines TRBV10-3 with TRBJ2-2; 8 nucleotides line up with TRBD2. V dropped 8 bases and J dropped 6; count of bases not matched to a gene: 11. This CDR3 region has 15 residues. CDR1 is ENHRY and CDR2 is SYGVKD in the germline V gene. The CDR3 nucleotides read TGTGCCATCGGAACCCCGGGACTAGGGCCCGGGGAGCTGTTTTTT. As protein: CAIGTPGLGPGELFF.

This clone was observed once. J is TRBJ2-2 and V is TRBV5-1, with a tentative D call TRBD2 (6 bases). The V end lost 2 bases, the J end lost 6 bases, and 20 bases lay between the germline ends. This CDR3 has 17 residues. Germline CDR1 and CDR2: SGHRS and YFSETQ. The CDR3 loop is CASSFTEGAVVPGELFF. In DNA, the CDR3 is TGCGCCAGCAGCTTCACGGAGGGTGCAGTCGTCCCCGGGGAGCTGTTTTTT.

The chain is built from TRBV28 and TRBJ1-1; D is possibly TRBD1 (5 bases). Germline V gene sequence: CDR1 MDHEN, CDR2 SYDVKM. V lost 2 bases and J lost 2, with 12 bases in between. This CDR3 region has 15 residues. The CDR3 DNA is TGTGCCAGCAGTTTAGGACCGGGGGGAAACACTGAAGCTTTCTTT. It translates to CASSLGPGGNTEAFF.

The CDR3 sequence: CAWSVQLDSSDEQFF. CDR3 nucleotide sequence: TGTGCCTGGAGTGTACAGTTGGACTCGTCCGATGAGCAGTTCTTC. V gene TRBV30 combines with J gene TRBJ2-1; possibly TRBD2 for D (5 bases). The CDR3 sequence is 15 residues long. Germline CDR1 GTSNPN, CDR2 SVGIG (reference sequence). V lost 0 bases to trimming and J lost 8 bases, with 17 bases between them. The entire variable domain, with the rest obtained from reference TRBV30 and TRBJ2-1, is as follows: SQTIHQWPATLVQPVGSPLSLECTVEGTSNPNLYWYRQAAGRGLQLLFYSVGIGQISSEVPQNLSASRPQDRQFILSSKKLLLSDSGFYLCAWSVQLDSSDEQFFGPGTRLTVL.

CDR3 residues: CASSYSSQPQHF. The DNA of the CDR3 is TGTGCCAGCAGTTACTCGAGCCAGCCCCAGCATTTT. The chain has TRBV6-5 and TRBJ1-5; D unclear. Trimming cost V 0 bases and J 7 bases, with 4 bases left between them. Germline V gene data show CDR1 as MNHEY and CDR2 as SVGAGI. The CDR3 is 12 amino acids.

This chain uses TRBV5-1 with TRBJ2-5; TRBD1 might be the D (6 bases). The germline CDR1 and CDR2 sequences are SGHRS and YFSETQ. The CDR3 extends over 15 amino acids. The germline V and J ends were trimmed by 0 bases and 2 bases, with 11 bases remaining between them. CDR3: CASSLGVDRQETQYF. CDR3 coding DNA: TGCGCCAGCAGCTTGGGAGTCGACAGGCAAGAGACCCAGTACTTC.

V and J are TRBV7-8 and TRBJ1-5, with D possibly being TRBD1 (5 bases). Per germline, CDR1 SGHVS and CDR2 FQNEAQ. The CDR3 runs 13 residues. V was shortened by 0 bases and J by 5 bases, with 5 bases between the two germline ends. This chain's CDR3 is CASSLAGDQPQHF. CDR3 DNA sequence: TGTGCCAGCAGCTTAGCAGGGGATCAGCCCCAGCATTTT. The whole variable domain, filled in from reference TRBV7-8 and TRBJ1-5, reads GAGVSQSPRYKVAKRGQDVALRCDPISGHVSLFWYQQALGQGPEFLTYFQNEAQLDKSGLPSDRFFAERPEGSVSTLKIQRTQQEDSAVYLCASSLAGDQPQHFGDGTRLSIL.

CDR3 coding DNA: TGTGCCAGCAGCTTGGCCGGGAGGGGGCAGATCGGGGAGCTGTTTTTT. Protein: CASSLAGRGQIGELFF. J is TRBJ2-2 and V is TRBV5-4; TRBD2 might be the D (8 bases). There are 16 residues in the CDR3. Trimming removed 0 bases at V and 7 bases at J, with 16 bases between. The germline V gene has CDR1 SGHNT and CDR2 YYREEE (reference sequence).

This clone has only a few counts. The chain joins TRBV7-2 to TRBJ1-1, with TRBD1 matching 10 bases. The CDR3 length is 16 residues. The junction had 10 bases not matched to a gene; V was cut back by 8 bases and J by 1 base. Germline values: CDR1 SGHTA, CDR2 FQGNSA. The CDR3 sequence is CASVRDRGGRNTEAFF. The DNA for the CDR3 is TGTGCCAGCGTGAGGGACAGGGGTGGACGGAACACTGAAGCTTTCTTT.

In nucleotides, the CDR3 is TGTGCCAGCTCACCCCAGGGGGCGGATGAAAAACTGTTTTTT. Protein sequence: CASSPQGADEKLFF. This chain connects TRBV18 to TRBJ1-4, with TRBD1 matching over 8 bases. The CDR3 consists of 14 residues. Unmatched junction bases numbered 3, after V lost 3 bases and J lost 6 bases. The germline gives CDR1 KGHSH, CDR2 LQKENI.

The J gene is TRBJ2-5, the V gene TRBV6-5, with TRBD2 identical over 7 bases. This CDR3 contains 15 residues. Germline V gives CDR1 MNHEY, CDR2 SVGAGI. V was pared by 5 bases and J by 3 bases, with 9 bases of the junction left unmatched. The CDR3 DNA reads as TGTGCCAGCAGTACGGGGACTATCGACAAAGAGACCCAGTACTTC. It yields the protein CASSTGTIDKETQYF.

The V gene is TRBV6-6, the J gene TRBJ1-4; weak D call: TRBD1 (6 bases). Germline CDR1 and CDR2: MNHNY and SVGAGI (reference sequence). The CDR3 is 17 residues long. V was shortened by 5 bases and J by 0 bases, with 16 bases between the two germline ends. DNA of the CDR3: TGTGCCAGCAGTAGATTTCACAGGGACCCAACTAATGAAAAACTGTTTTTT. Translating it yields CASSRFHRDPTNEKLFF.

This chain links TRBV6-5 with TRBJ2-7; TRBD2 is a possible D gene (6 bases). Per germline, CDR1 MNHEY and CDR2 SVGAGI. Trimming cost V 6 bases and J 0 bases, with 12 bases left between them. The CDR3 spans 14 residues. This chain's CDR3 is CASSPGTYSYEQYF. CDR3 coding DNA: TGTGCCAGCAGCCCCGGGACTTACTCCTACGAGCAGTACTTC.

The chain has TRBV6-5 and TRBJ2-3; D is uncertain. This CDR3 is 14 amino acids long. The V gene's germline CDR1 is MNHEY and CDR2 SVGAGI. V was shortened by 6 bases and J by 3 bases, with 13 bases between the two germline ends. Here the CDR3 reads CASRNYIGTDTQYF. CDR3 in DNA: TGTGCCAGCAGGAACTATATCGGAACAGATACGCAGTATTTT.

This clone was picked up one time. The chain has TRBV28 and TRBJ2-7, with a tentative D call TRBD1 (6 bases). The CDR3 has 15 residues. V lost 4 bases, J lost 4 bases, and 17 bases lay in between. Looked up from germline, CDR1 is MDHEN and CDR2 is SYDVKM. DNA for the CDR3: TGTGCCAGCAGTTCCAACCTCGGACAGAGGTACGAGCAGTACTTC. As protein: CASSSNLGQRYEQYF.

The chain employs TRBV14 and TRBJ2-5; tentative D call: TRBD2 (6 bases). The CDR3 has 15 residues. Trimming shortened V by 6 bases and J by 4 bases, and 18 bases separated the two germline ends. Germline CDR1 and CDR2: SGHDN and FVKESK. CDR3 sequence (DNA): TGTGCCAGCAGTCCCTATAGGACTATTCCAGAGACCCAGTACTTC. Protein sequence: CASSPYRTIPETQYF.

The chain employs TRBV18 and TRBJ2-1; 9 bases are shared with TRBD2. The CDR3 spans 14 residues. From germline, CDR1 is KGHSH and CDR2 LQKENI. With 0 bases clipped from V and 16 bases from J, the junction kept 10 bases outside the gene matches. CDR3: CASSPPRAAGGLFF. CDR3 in DNA: TGTGCCAGCTCACCACCCAGGGCTGCGGGGGGGCTTTTCTTC.